This T cell receptor (beta chain) was profiled in a study of spatial heterogeneity in lung cancer. On the study more broadly: PBMC collected at follow-up were sequenced when available, a median of roughly 24 months after resection. Raw-read counts averaged over ten per unique TCR and UMI combination. Study results and caveats: Ubiquitous expanded tumor TCRs appeared in blood more at resection than follow-up.

Points on this clonotype: Its target is unknown.

Via MiXCR, TCRdb re-called the 5' RACE reads, giving one row per CDR3 protein. The sample carries over 70,000 distinct CDR3 sequences, 8% to 9.5% recorded once. The sample's time point: blood at routine non-recurrence follow-up after resection. Whole RNA, which was extracted from tumor, nontumor lung tissue or frozen PBMC, was sequenced without any cell sorting. The CDR3 loop spans 16 amino acids. With V trimmed by 4 bases and J by 5 bases, 8 bases remained unmatched. The sample in question was PBMCs, obtained at follow-up. This receptor was taken from a female donor with early-stage non-small cell lung cancer. The chain combines TRBV12-3 or TRBV12-4 with TRBJ2-2; 9 positions agree with TRBD1. The CDR3 is CASSSSYRGLTGELFF. CDR3 DNA sequence: TGTGCCAGCAGTTCTTCCTACAGGGGGCTGACCGGGGAGCTGTTTTTT.